These T cell receptor beta chains were read from a single sample in a study of T cell responses to AZD1222 COVID-19 vaccine. The assay was immunoSEQ multiplex PCR, and TCRdb's table has in-frame clones only and misses some. This sample yields some 97,000 clones, of which approximately 87% are seen a single time; about 3.5% belongs to the top ten. Specimen: peripheral blood, collected on day 0 of AZD1222 vaccination. All receptors derive from an adult in good health. Both conserved end residues are part of each CDR3. The D gene is left open where the match is weak.

d_call | cdr3_length | v_call | cdr3_aa
TRBD1 | 17 | TRBV9 | CASSVEGEGGPYNEQFF
NA | 14 | TRBV9 | CASSVMATNYGYTF
NA | 15 | TRBV11-1 | CASSGRRAVLGELFF
NA | 15 | TRBV7-3 | CASSLLMTSYNEQFF
NA | 14 | TRBV11-2 | CASSPQGVGNTIYF
TRBD1 | 14 | TRBV5-6 | CASSRTGGGNIQYF
TRBD2 | 17 | TRBV5-6 | CASSFGKRGQHQETQYF
NA | 15 | TRBV5-1 | CASSPSTGMNTEAFF
TRBD1 | 15 | TRBV4-3 | CASSLTGGTNSPLHF
NA | 15 | TRBV5-4 | CASSLGRDRTYEQYF
NA | 16 | TRBV3-1/TRBV3-2 | CASSQVGRGAGNTIYF
TRBD1 | 18 | TRBV7-7 | CASSRGPTGRGSNQPQHF
NA | 15 | TRBV11-2 | CASSARTDFNYGYTF
TRBD1 | 14 | TRBV5-4 | CASSLWQGVYGYTF
NA | 15 | TRBV6-5 | CASSHQGGGNYGYTF
NA | 11 | TRBV7-2 | CASSQWGGYTF
TRBD1 | 15 | TRBV3-1/TRBV3-2 | CASSQRTGANSPLHF
TRBD2 | 16 | TRBV4-2 | CASSLGEGGGRETQYF
NA | 13 | TRBV5-6 | CASSLIQNYGYTF
NA | 15 | TRBV5-1 | CASSTNVGGDTEAFF
TRBD1 | 15 | TRBV7-2 | CASSWTGGSFNEQFF
TRBD1 | 17 | TRBV5-1 | CASSPGAGQGWTGELFF
TRBD1 | 16 | TRBV5-1 | CASSLTGTGVADTQYF
NA | 16 | TRBV7-8 | CASSWALQGTNQPQHF
NA | 12 | TRBV29-1 | CSVETYEDTQYF
NA | 11 | TRBV2 | CASQGQETQYF
TRBD1 | 15 | TRBV3-1/TRBV3-2 | CASSQAQGGNSPLHF
TRBD1 | 17 | TRBV9 | CASSERDRGPFGNTIYF
TRBD1 | 14 | TRBV28 | CASSPGQGATQQFF
TRBD1 | 17 | TRBV7-2 | CASSLALQGAGNSPLHF
TRBD2 | 15 | TRBV6-5 | CASGLDGGGTGELFF
TRBD1 | 12 | TRBV20-1 | CSASDRGYEQYF
NA | 14 | TRBV6-6 | CASCGQARGYGYTF
NA | 15 | TRBV19 | CASKLGHLNTGELFF
NA | 14 | TRBV15 | CATSREGQSGKLFF
NA | 15 | TRBV5-1 | CASSPRGFHQETQYF
NA | 16 | TRBV15 | CATSPSFGYSGNTIYF
NA | 13 | TRBV10-3 | CAISEIAAYGVTF
TRBD1 | 15 | TRBV5-5 | CASSQGGTNTGELFF
NA | 15 | TRBV15 | CATTLGVGSNQPQHF
NA | 13 | TRBV7-8 | CASSSGHREKLFF
NA | 18 | TRBV15 | CATSRESGPPDGTDTQYF
NA | 15 | TRBV9 | CASSVSGWESTEAFF
TRBD2 | 15 | TRBV6-2/TRBV6-3 | CASSITSGGAFEQFF
TRBD1 | 14 | TRBV5-1 | CASSPQTGGTEAFF
NA | 13 | TRBV5-1 | CASSLVGGYGYTF
NA | 15 | TRBV7-2 | CASSVRLDGLYGYTF
TRBD1 | 16 | TRBV15 | CATSSTGGQSTDTQYF
NA | 14 | TRBV10-3 | CAITPSGRQETQYF
TRBD1 | 14 | TRBV4-3 | CASSLRTGDNEQFF
NA | 15 | TRBV5-1 | CASSLTGLSGNTIYF
NA | 16 | TRBV5-4 | CASSRRVGVSTDTQYF
NA | 12 | TRBV19 | CASSRGEDGYTF
NA | 17 | TRBV7-6 | CASSPGRGGRYNSPLHF